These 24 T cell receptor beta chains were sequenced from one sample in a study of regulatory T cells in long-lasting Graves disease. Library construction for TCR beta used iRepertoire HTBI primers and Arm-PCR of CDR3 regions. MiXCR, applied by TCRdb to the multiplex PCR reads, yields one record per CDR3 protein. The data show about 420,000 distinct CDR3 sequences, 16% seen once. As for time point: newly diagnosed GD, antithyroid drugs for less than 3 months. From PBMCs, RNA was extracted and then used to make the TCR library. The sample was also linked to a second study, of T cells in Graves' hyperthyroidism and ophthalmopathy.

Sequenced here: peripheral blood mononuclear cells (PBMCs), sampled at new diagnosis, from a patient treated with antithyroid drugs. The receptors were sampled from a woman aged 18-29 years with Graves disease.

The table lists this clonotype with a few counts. CDR3 DNA sequence: TGTGCCAGCTCACCACCGAGCCGCGGAAACACCATATATTTT. Its translation: CASSPPSRGNTIYF. This chain joins TRBV18 and TRBJ1-3; D gene unclear. V was cut by 0 bases and J by 4 bases, with 7 bases left in between. There are 14 residues in the CDR3. Germline V lookup: CDR1 KGHSH, CDR2 LQKENI.

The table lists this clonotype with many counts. CDR3 sequence: CASRNSGANVLTF. CDR3 nucleotides: TGTGCCAGTAGAAACTCTGGGGCCAACGTCCTGACTTTC. This chain links TRBV28 with TRBJ2-6; D uncertain. Germline-derived CDR1 and CDR2 are MDHEN and SYDVKM. V lost 9 bases to trimming and J lost 0 bases, with 6 bases between them. CDR3 size: 13 residues.

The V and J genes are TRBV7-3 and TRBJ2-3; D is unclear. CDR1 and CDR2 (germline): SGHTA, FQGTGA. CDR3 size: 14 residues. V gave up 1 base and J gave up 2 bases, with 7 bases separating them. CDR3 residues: CASSLIGPTDTQYF. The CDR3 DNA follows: TGTGCCAGCAGCTTAATCGGACCCACAGATACGCAGTATTTT.

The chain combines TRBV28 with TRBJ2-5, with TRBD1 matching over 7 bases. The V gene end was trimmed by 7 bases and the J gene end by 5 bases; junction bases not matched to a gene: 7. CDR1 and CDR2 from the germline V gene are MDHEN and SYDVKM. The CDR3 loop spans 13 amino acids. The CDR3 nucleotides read TGTGCCAGCATGAAAGGGGGCATGGAGACCCAGTACTTC. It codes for CASMKGGMETQYF. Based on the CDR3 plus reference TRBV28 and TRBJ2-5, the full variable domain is DVKVTQSSRYLVKRTGEKVFLECVQDMDHENMFWYRQDPGLGLRLIYFSYDVKMKEKGDIPEGYSVSREKKERFSLILESASTNQTSMYLCASMKGGMETQYFGPGTRLLVL.

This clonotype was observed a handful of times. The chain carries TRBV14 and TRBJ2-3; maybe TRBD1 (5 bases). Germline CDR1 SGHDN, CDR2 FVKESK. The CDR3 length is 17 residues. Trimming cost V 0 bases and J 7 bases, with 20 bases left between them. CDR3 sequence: CASSQDRARSNRNTQYF. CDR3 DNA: TGTGCCAGCAGCCAAGATCGGGCAAGATCAAACAGGAATACGCAGTATTTT.

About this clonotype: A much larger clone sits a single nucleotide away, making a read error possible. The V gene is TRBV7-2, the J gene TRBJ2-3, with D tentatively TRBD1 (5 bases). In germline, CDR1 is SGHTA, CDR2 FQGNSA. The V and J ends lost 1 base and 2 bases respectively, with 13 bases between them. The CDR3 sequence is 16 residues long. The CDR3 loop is CASSLGSVGLTDTQYF. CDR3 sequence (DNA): TGTGCCAGCAGCTTAGGGAGTGTGGGGCTCACAGATACGCAGTATTTT.

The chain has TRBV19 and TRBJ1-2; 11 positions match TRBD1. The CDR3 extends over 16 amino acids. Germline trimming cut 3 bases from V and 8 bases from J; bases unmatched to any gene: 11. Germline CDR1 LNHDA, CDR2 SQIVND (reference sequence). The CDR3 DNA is TGTGCCAGTAGTATGGCCCCAGGGGACAGGGGGAGAGGCTACACCTTC. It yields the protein CASSMAPGDRGRGYTF.

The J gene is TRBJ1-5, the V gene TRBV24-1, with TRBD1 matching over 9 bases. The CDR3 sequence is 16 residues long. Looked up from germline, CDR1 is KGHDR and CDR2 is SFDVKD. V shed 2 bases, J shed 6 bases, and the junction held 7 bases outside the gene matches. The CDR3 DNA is TGTGCCACCAGTGATTCGGGACAGGGTGGGTTTCAGCCCCAGCATTTT. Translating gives CATSDSGQGGFQPQHF.

CDR3: CASSTIRTSGGIAKNIQYF. CDR3 nucleotide sequence: TGTGCCAGCAGCACTATCAGGACTAGCGGGGGAATAGCCAAAAACATTCAGTACTTC. V usage is TRBV11-3 and J usage is TRBJ2-4, with 13 bases lining up with TRBD2. Germline values: CDR1 SGHNT, CDR2 YENEEA. J gave up 0 bases and V 5 bases, and 10 bases lay outside the gene matches. The CDR3 runs 19 residues. The full variable domain, completed using reference TRBV11-3 and TRBJ2-4, is EAGVVQSPRYKIIEKKQPVAFWCNPISGHNTLYWYLQNLGQGPELLIRYENEEAVDDSQLPKDRFSAERLKGVDSTLKIQPAELGDSAVYLCASSTIRTSGGIAKNIQYFGAGTRLSVL.

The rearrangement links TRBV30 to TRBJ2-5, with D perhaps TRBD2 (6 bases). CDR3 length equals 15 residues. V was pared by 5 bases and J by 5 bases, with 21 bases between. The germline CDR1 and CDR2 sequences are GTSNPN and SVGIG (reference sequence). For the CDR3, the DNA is TGTGCCTGGGCTTCAGGGAGGAGGCTTGGGGAGACCCAGTACTTC. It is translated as CAWASGRRLGETQYF.

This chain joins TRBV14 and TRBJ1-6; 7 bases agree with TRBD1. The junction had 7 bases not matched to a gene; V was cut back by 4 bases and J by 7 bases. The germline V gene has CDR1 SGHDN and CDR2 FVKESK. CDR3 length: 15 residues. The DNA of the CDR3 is TGTGCCAGCAGCCTGCGACAGGGAAACAATTCACCCCTCCACTTT. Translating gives CASSLRQGNNSPLHF.

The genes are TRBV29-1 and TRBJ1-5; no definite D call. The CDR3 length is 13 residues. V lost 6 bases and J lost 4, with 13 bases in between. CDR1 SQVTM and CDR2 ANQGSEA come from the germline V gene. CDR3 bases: TGCAGCGTGAGGAATGGCGGGAATCAGCCCCAGCATTTT. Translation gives CSVRNGGNQPQHF.

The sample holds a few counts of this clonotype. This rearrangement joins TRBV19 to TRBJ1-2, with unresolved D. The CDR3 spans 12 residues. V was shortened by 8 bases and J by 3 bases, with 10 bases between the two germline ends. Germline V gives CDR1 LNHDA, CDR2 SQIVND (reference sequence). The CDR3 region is CASSRVDYGYTF. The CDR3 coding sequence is TGTGCCAGTTCGAGAGTAGACTATGGCTACACCTTC.

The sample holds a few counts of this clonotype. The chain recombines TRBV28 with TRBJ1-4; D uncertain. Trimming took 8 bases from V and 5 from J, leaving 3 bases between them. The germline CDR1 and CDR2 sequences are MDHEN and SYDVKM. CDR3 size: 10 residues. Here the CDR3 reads CASGNEKLFF. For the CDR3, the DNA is TGTGCCAGCGGAAATGAAAAACTGTTTTTT.

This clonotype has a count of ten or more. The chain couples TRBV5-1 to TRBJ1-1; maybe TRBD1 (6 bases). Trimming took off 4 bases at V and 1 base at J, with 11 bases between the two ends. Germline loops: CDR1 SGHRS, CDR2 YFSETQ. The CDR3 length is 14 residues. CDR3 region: CASSTGQPNTEAFF. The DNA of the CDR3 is TGCGCCAGCAGCACGGGACAACCGAACACTGAAGCTTTCTTT.

The CDR3 reads CASDGGQGDNQPQHF. CDR3 DNA: TGTGCCAGCGACGGGGGACAGGGGGATAATCAGCCCCAGCATTTT. V gene TRBV28 combines with J gene TRBJ1-5; 11 bases are a match to TRBD1. V lost 8 bases to trimming and J lost 4 bases; unmatched junction nucleotides: 7. The CDR3 sequence is 15 residues long. CDR1 MDHEN and CDR2 SYDVKM come from the germline V gene.

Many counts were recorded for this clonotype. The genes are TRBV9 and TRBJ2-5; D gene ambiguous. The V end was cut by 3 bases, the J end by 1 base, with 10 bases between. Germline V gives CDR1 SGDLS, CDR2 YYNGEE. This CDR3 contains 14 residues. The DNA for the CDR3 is TGTGCCAGCAGCGGACTTGGACCCCAAGAGACCCAGTACTTC. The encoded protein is CASSGLGPQETQYF.

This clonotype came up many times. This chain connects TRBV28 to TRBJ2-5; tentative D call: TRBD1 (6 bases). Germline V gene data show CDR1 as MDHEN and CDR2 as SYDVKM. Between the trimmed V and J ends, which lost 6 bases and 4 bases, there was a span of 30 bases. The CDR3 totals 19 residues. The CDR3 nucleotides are TGTGCCAGCAGCGACCTATTGGGGACAACCAACCCCTCGAGAGAGACCCAGTACTTC. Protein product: CASSDLLGTTNPSRETQYF.

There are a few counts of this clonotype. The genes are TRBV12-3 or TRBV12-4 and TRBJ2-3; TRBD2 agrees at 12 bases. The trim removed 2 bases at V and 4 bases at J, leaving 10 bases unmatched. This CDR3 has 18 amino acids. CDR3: CASSLRASGRVFADTQYF. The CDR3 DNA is TGTGCCAGCAGTTTAAGGGCTAGCGGGAGGGTTTTCGCAGATACGCAGTATTTT.

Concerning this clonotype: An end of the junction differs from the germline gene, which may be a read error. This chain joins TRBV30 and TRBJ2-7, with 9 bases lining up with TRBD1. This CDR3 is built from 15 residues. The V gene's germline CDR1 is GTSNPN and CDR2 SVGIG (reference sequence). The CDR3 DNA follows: TGTTCCTGGCTTGGGTCGACAGGGGGACCCTACGAGCAGTACTTC. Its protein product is CSWLGSTGGPYEQYF.

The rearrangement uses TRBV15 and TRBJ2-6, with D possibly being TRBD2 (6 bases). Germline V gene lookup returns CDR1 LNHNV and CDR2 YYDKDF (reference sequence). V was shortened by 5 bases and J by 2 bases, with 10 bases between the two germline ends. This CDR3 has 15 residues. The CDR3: CATSPWGAGANVLTF. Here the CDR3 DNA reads TGTGCCACCAGCCCTTGGGGGGCTGGGGCCAACGTCCTGACTTTC.

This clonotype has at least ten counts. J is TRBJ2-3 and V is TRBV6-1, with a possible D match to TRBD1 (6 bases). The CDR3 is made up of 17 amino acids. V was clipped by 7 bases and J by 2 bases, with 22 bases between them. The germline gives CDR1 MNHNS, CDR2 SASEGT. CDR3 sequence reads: CASKSRGISPHTDTQYF. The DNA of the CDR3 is TGTGCCAGCAAATCCAGGGGCATTTCCCCCCACACAGATACGCAGTATTTT.

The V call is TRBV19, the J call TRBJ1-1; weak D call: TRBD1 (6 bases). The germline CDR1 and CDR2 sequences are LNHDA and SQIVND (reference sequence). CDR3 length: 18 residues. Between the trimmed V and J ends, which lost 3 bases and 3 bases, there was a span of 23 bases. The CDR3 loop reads CASSIGGGGGNGDTEAFF. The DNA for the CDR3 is TGTGCCAGTAGTATCGGAGGCGGGGGGGGCAACGGGGACACTGAAGCTTTCTTT.

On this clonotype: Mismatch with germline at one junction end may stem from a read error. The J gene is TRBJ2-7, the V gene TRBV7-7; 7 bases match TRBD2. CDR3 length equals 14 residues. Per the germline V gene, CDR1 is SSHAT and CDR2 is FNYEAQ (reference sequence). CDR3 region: CASSPGGRRNEQYF. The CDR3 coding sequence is TGTGCTAGCAGCCCCGGCGGGAGACGGAACGAGCAGTACTTC. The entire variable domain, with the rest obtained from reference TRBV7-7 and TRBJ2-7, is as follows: GAGVSQSPRYKVTKRGQDVTLRCDPISSHATLYWYQQALGQGPEFLTYFNYEAQPDKSGLPSDRFSAERPEGSISTLTIQRTEQRDSAMYRCASSPGGRRNEQYFGPGTRLTVT.